This TCR beta chain was sequenced for a study of PD-1 blockade in classical Hodgkin lymphoma. As to time point: cycle 4 day 1 (C4D1), after about 6 weeks of nivolumab. Following autologous stem cell transplantation, relapse occurred in every patient, and exposure to brentuximab vedotin varied. It was by magnetic negative selection that CD4+ T cells were purified from thawed PBMCs. Clones were read by immunoSEQ multiplex PCR, and TCRdb kept only the in-frame ones, dropping some. The sample records 10,000 to 15,000 clones, roughly 80% being singletons. Specimen: CD4+ T cells from blood, collected before the fourth cycle of nivolumab. The origin of this receptor is a human donor with classical Hodgkin lymphoma.

CDR3 nucleotides: TGTGCCAGCAGCCAAGAGCCCACTTCACCTCCCGAGCAGTACTTC. This gives the protein CASSQEPTSPPEQYF. V usage is TRBV7-3 and J usage is TRBJ2-7, with D unclear. The V gene's germline CDR1 is SGHTA and CDR2 FQGTGA. Trimming stripped 5 bases from V and 6 bases from J, with 20 bases between. The CDR3 loop spans 15 amino acids.